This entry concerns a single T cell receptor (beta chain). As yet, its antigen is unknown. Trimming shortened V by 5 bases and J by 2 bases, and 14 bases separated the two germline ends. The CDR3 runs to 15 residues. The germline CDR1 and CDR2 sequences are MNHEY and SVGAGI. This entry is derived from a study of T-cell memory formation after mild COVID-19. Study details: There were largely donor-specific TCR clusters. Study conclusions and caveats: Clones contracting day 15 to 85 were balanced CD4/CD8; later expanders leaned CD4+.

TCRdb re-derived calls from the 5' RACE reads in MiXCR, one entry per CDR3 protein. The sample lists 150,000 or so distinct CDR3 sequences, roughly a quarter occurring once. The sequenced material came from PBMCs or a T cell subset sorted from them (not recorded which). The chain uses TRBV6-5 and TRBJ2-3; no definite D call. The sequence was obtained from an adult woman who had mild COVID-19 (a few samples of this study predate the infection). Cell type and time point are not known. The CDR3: CASSPGQDHTDTQYF. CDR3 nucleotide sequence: TGTGCCAGCAGTCCCGGCCAGGACCACACAGATACGCAGTATTTT.